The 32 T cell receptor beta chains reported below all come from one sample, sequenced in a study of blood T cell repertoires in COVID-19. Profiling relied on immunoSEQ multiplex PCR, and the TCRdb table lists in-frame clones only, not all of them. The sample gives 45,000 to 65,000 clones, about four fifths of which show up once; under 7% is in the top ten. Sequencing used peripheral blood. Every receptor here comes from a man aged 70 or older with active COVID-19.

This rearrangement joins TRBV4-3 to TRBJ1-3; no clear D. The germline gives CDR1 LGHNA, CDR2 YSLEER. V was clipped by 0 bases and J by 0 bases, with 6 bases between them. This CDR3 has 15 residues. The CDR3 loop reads CASSQDRDSGNTIYF. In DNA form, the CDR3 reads TGCGCCAGCAGCCAAGATCGGGACTCTGGAAACACCATATATTTT.

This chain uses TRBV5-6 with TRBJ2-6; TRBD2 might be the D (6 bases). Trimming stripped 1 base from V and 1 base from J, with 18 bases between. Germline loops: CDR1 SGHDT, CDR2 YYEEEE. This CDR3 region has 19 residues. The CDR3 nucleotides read TGTGCCAGCAGCTTGATCGGGGACTTCCTCTTATCTGGGGCCAACGTCCTGACTTTC. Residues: CASSLIGDFLLSGANVLTF.

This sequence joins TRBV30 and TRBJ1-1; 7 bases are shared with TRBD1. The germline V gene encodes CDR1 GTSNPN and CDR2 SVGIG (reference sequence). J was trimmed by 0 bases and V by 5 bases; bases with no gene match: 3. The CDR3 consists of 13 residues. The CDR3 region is CAWDRAMNTEAFF. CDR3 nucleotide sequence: TGTGCCTGGGACAGGGCCATGAACACTGAAGCTTTCTTT.

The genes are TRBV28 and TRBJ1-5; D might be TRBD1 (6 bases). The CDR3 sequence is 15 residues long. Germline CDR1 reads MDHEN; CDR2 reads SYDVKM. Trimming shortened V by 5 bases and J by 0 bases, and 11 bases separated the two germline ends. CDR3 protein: CASSVLTGSNQPQHF. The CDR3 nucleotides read TGTGCCAGCAGTGTCCTGACAGGTAGCAATCAGCCCCAGCATTTT.

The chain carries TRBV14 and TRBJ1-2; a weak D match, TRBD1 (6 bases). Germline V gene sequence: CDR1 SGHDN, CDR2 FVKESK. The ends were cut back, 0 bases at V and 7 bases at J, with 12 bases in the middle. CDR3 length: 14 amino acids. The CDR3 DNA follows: TGTGCCAGCAGCCAAGACAGGGGACCTAGTGGCTACACCTTC. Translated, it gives CASSQDRGPSGYTF.

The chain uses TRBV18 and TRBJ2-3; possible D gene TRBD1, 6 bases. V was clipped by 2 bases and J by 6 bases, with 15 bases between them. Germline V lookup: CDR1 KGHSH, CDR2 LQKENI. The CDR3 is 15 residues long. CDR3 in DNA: TGTGCCAGCTCACCAAAAACAGGGCCGGGGGATACGCAGTATTTT. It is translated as CASSPKTGPGDTQYF. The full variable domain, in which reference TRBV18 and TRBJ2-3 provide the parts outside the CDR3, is NAGVMQNPRHLVRRRGQEARLRCSPMKGHSHVYWYRQLPEEGLKFMVYLQKENIIDESGMPKERFSAEFPKEGPSILRIQQVVRGDSAAYFCASSPKTGPGDTQYFGPGTRLTVL.

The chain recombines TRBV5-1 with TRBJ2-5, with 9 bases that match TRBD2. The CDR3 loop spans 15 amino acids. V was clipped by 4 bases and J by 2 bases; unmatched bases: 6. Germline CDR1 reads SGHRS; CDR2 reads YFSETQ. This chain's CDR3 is CASSGTAGGQETQYF. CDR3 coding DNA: TGCGCCAGCAGCGGGACAGCGGGGGGTCAAGAGACCCAGTACTTC.

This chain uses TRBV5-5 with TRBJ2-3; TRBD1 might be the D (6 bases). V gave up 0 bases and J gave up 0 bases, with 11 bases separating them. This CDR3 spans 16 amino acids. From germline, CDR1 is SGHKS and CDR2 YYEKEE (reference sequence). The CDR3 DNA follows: TGTGCCAGCAGCTTGGGATGGGGGCTTAGCACAGATACGCAGTATTTT. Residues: CASSLGWGLSTDTQYF.

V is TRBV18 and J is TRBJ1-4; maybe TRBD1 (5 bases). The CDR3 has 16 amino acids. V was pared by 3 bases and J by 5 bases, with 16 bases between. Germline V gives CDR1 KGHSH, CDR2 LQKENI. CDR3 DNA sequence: TGTGCCAGCTCACCCCTCGGGCGGGGGATAAATGAAAAACTGTTTTTT. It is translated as CASSPLGRGINEKLFF.

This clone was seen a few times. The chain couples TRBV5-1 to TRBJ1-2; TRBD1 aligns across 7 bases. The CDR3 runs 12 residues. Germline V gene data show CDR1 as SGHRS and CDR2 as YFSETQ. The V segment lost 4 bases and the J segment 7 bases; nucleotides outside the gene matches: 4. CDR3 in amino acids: CASSPQGSGYTF. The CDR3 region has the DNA TGCGCCAGCAGCCCACAGGGGAGTGGCTACACCTTC.

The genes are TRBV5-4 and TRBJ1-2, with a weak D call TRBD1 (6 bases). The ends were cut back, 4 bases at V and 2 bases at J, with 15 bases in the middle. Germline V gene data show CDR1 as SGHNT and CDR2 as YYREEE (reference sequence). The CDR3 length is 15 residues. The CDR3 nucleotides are TGTGCCAGCAGCCCCGGCGGGGGCGCCAACTATGGCTACACCTTC. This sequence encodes CASSPGGGANYGYTF.

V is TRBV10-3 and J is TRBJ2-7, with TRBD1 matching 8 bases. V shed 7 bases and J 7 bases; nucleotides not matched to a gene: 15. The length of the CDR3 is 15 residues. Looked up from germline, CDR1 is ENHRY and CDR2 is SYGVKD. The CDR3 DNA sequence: TGTGCCATCACCCCAGGACAGGGAGTCACGAGGGAGCAGTACTTC. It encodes CAITPGQGVTREQYF.

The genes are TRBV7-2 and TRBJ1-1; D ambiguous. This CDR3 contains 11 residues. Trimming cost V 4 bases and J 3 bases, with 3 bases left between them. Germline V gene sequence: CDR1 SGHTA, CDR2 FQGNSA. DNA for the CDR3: TGTGCCAGCAGCTCCTACACTGAAGCTTTCTTT. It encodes CASSSYTEAFF.

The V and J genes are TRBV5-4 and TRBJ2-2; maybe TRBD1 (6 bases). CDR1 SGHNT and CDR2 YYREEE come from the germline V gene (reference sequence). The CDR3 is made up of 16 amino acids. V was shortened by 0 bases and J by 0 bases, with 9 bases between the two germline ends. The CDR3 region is CASSLGAGANTGELFF. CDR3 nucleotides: TGTGCCAGCAGCTTGGGGGCAGGGGCGAACACCGGGGAGCTGTTTTTT.

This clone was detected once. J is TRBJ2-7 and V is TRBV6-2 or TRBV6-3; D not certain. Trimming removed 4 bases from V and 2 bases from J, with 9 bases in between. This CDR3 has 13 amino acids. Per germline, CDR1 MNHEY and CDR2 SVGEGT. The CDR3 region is CASSLAGPYEQYF. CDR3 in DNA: TGTGCCAGCAGTTTAGCCGGTCCCTACGAGCAGTACTTC.

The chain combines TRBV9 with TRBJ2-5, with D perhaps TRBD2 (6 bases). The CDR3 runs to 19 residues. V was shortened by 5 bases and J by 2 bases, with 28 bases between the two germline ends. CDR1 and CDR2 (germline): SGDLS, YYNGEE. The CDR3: CASSSESVLAGEGQETQYF. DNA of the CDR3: TGTGCCAGCAGTTCGGAATCGGTACTAGCTGGCGAGGGTCAAGAGACCCAGTACTTC.

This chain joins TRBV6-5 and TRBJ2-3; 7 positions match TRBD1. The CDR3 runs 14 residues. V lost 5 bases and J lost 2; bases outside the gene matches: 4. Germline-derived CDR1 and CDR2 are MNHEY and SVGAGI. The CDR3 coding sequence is TGTGCCAGCAGTCTACAGGGGACCACAGATACGCAGTATTTT. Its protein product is CASSLQGTTDTQYF.

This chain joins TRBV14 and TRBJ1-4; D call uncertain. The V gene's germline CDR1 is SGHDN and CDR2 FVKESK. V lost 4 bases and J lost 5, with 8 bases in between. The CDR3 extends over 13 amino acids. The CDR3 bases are TGTGCCAGCAGCCGAGACTTCAATGAAAAACTGTTTTTT. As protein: CASSRDFNEKLFF.

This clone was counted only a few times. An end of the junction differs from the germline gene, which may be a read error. The CDR3 DNA reads as TGTGCCATCAGTGAGAGAGGACAGCCCCCTGAGGCTTTCTTT. It specifies CAISERGQPPEAFF. The rearrangement joins TRBV10-3 to TRBJ1-1; weak D call: TRBD1 (6 bases). Germline V gives CDR1 ENHRY, CDR2 SYGVKD. The CDR3 is 14 residues long.

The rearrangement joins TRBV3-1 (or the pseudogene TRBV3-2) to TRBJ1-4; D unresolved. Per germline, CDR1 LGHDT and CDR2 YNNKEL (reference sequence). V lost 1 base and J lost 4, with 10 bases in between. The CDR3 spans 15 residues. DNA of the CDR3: TGTGCCAGCAGCCAAGCTACAGTGATTAATGAAAAACTGTTTTTT. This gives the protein CASSQATVINEKLFF.

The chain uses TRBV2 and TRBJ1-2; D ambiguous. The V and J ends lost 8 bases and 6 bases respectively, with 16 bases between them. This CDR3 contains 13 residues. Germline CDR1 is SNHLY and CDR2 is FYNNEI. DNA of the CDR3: TGTGCCAGCTTCGGTGGCGGTCGGGATGGCTACACCTTC. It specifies CASFGGGRDGYTF.

The CDR3 reads CASHGGAGSTDTQYF. The DNA of the CDR3 is TGCGCCAGCCATGGGGGGGCGGGGTCGACAGATACGCAGTATTTT. This rearrangement joins TRBV5-1 to TRBJ2-3; tentatively, D is TRBD2 (7 bases). Trimming took 7 bases from V and 3 from J, leaving 18 bases between them. There are 15 residues in the CDR3. Germline assignment: CDR1 SGHRS and CDR2 YFSETQ.

This CDR3 is CASSYFPRTEAFF. The CDR3, as DNA: TGTGCCAGCAGTTACTTCCCCCGGACTGAAGCTTTCTTT. The J gene is TRBJ1-1, the V gene TRBV6-2 or TRBV6-3, with unresolved D. The germline gives CDR1 MNHEY, CDR2 SVGEGT. The CDR3 runs 13 residues. V was pared by 1 base and J by 5 bases, with 8 bases between.

The chain's CDR3 is CSVARDSNSPLHF. CDR3 coding DNA: TGCAGCGTGGCCAGGGACAGCAATTCACCCCTCCACTTT. V usage is TRBV29-1 and J usage is TRBJ1-6; 7 bases are shared with TRBD1. The CDR3 is 13 amino acids. V lost 6 bases to trimming and J lost 7 bases; unmatched junction nucleotides: 6. Germline values: CDR1 SQVTM, CDR2 ANQGSEA.

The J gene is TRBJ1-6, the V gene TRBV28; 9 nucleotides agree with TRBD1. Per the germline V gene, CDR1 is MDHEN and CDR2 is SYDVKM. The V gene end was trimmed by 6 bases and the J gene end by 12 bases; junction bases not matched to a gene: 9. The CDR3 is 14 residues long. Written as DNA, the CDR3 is TGTGCCAGCAGCACCACAGGGGGCGCGGGACCCCTCCACTTT. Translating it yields CASSTTGGAGPLHF.

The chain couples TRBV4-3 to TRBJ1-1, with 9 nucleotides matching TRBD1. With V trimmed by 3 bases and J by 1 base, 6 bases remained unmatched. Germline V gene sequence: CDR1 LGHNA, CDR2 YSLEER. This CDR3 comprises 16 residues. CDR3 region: CASSHGQGWSNTEAFF. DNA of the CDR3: TGCGCCAGCAGCCACGGACAGGGGTGGTCGAACACTGAAGCTTTCTTT.

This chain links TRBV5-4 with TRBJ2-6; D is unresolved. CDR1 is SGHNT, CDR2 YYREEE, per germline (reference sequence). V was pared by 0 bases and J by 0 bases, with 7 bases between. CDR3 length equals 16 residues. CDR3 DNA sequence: TGTGCCAGCAGCTTGGTCGGAGTCTCTGGGGCCAACGTCCTGACTTTC. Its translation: CASSLVGVSGANVLTF.

CDR3 protein: CAISDLAGATQYF. CDR3 DNA: TGTGCCATCAGTGATCTAGCGGGAGCGACCCAGTACTTC. The gene calls are TRBV10-3 and TRBJ2-5, with 10 bases aligning to TRBD2. Germline assignment: CDR1 ENHRY and CDR2 SYGVKD. V shed 3 bases, J shed 7 bases, and the junction held 2 bases outside the gene matches. The CDR3 spans 13 residues.

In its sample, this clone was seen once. CDR3 sequence: CASSQDREYEQYF. The CDR3, as DNA: TGCGCCAGCAGCCAAGATAGAGAATACGAGCAGTACTTC. V gene TRBV4-3 combines with J gene TRBJ2-7, with D uncertain. The CDR3 is made up of 13 amino acids. V lost 0 bases and J 4 bases, leaving 7 bases between the germline ends. Germline loops: CDR1 LGHNA, CDR2 YSLEER.

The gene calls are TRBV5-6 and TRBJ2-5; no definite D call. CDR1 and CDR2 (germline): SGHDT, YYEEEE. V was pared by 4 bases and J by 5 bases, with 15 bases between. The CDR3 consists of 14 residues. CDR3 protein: CASSMLITEETQYF. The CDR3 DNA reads TGTGCCAGCAGCATGTTGATAACAGAGGAGACCCAGTACTTC.

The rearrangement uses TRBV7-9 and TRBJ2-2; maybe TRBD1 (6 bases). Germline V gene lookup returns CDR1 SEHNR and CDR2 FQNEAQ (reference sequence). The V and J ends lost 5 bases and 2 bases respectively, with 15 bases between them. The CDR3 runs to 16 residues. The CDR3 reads CASSPVRGPNTGELFF. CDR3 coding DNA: TGTGCCAGCAGCCCCGTCAGGGGCCCAAACACCGGGGAGCTGTTTTTT. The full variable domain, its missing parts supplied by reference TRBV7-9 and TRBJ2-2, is DTGVSQNPRHKITKRGQNVTFRCDPISEHNRLYWYRQTLGQGPEFLTYFQNEAQLEKSRLLSDRFSAERPKGSFSTLEIQRTEQGDSAMYLCASSPVRGPNTGELFFGEGSRLTVL.

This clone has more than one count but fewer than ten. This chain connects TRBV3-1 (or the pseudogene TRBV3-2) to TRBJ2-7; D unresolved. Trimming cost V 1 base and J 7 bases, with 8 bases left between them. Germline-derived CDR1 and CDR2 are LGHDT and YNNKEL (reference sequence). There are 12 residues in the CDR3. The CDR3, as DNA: TGTGCCAGCAGCCAAGTTTTAAAAGAGCAGTACTTC. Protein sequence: CASSQVLKEQYF.